The clone carrying this TCR beta chain was recorded at least ten times. Its antigen is as yet unknown. This entry is derived from a study of T cell repertoires in cytomegalovirus infection. Study summary: Public TCR beta signature analysis indicated the presence of both CMV infection and matching HLA type.

A single record per CDR3 protein comes from TCRdb applying MiXCR to the reads. The table records under 350,000 distinct CDR3 sequences, about 9.2% of them present only once. From germline, CDR1 is MNHEY and CDR2 SMNVEV (reference sequence). The CDR3 consists of 15 residues. The trim removed 5 bases at V and 2 bases at J, leaving 3 bases unmatched. Study observations and caveats: Frequencies of public TCR beta families were cumulated, and this identified carriers of CMV plus the relevant HLA. Clonotype analysis showed dominance of the ex vivo response by HLA-C-restricted CMV-specific TCR beta clonotypes.

The rearrangement uses TRBV27 and TRBJ2-1; 10 bases are shared with TRBD1. The clonotype originates from a human donor in good health (CMV status not recorded). Some clones in this sample may be carry-over from other donors' samples. The sample was PBMCs. The CDR3 nucleotides read TGTGCCAGCAGTGAGGACAGGGGGACCTACAATGAGCAGTTCTTC. Protein sequence: CASSEDRGTYNEQFF.